This TCR beta chain was recovered during a study of cytomegalovirus exposure and HLA in healthy donors. Study-level background: An early release of data contained tens of millions of unique TCRs, which came from HLA-typed donors.

Both 60 Vbeta primers and 13 Jbeta primers went into the PCR. TCRdb keeps only in-frame clones here, not all; method: immunoSEQ multiplex PCR. The sample gives approximately 100,000 clones, more than 75% of which show up once; roughly an eighth is in the top ten. Whole-study results and caveats: Later, an analysis found that common viral pathogens appeared to be linked with several of the most significant clusters.

J gave up 5 bases and V 3 bases, and 12 bases lay outside the gene matches. Germline loops: CDR1 KGHSH, CDR2 LQKENI. CDR3 length: 17 residues. As regards this clone: No antigen is known for it.

The sample was PBMCs. The TCR was taken from a woman aged 40 to 49 in good health and CMV-seropositive. The J gene is TRBJ1-5, the V gene TRBV18; 8 bases agree with TRBD1. This CDR3 reads CASSPGLGAGGDQPQHF. The CDR3 nucleotides are TGTGCCAGCTCACCGGGCCTGGGGGCAGGGGGCGATCAGCCCCAGCATTTT.